A selection of T cell receptor beta chains follows, all from one sample in a study of PD-1 blockade in classical Hodgkin lymphoma. Some clones are missing from TCRdb's copy, which holds only in-frame ones; the method was immunoSEQ multiplex PCR. The sample shows about 90,000 clones, 90% of them seen only once. Sample: peripheral blood mononuclear cells (PBMCs), taken before the fourth cycle of nivolumab. These receptors all stem from a human donor with classical Hodgkin lymphoma. Each CDR3 is given without its conserved first and last residue. For some rows the clone size is stated as once, few or many, or as a class when expanded; others skip it.

size: .; V: TRBV7-2; J: TRBJ2-5; CDR3: ASSRDRGRGETQY
size: .; V: TRBV7-6; J: TRBJ1-5; CDR3: ASSDTGGQPQH
size: .; V: TRBV5-1; J: TRBJ2-7; CDR3: ASSLNFPGHYYEQY
size: .; V: TRBV7-6; J: TRBJ2-7; CDR3: ASSLPESGEQY
size: .; V: TRBV7-9; J: TRBJ2-6; CDR3: ASSQEQFGPAGANVLT
size: few; V: TRBV2; J: TRBJ2-2; CDR3: PKAAGRGGELF
size: .; V: TRBV7-2; J: TRBJ2-5; CDR3: ASSPSTGGETQY
size: .; V: TRBV6-6; J: TRBJ1-6; CDR3: ASSYSIGGSSPLH
size: few; V: TRBV28; J: TRBJ2-3; CDR3: ASSRGGGTDTQY
size: .; V: TRBV9; J: TRBJ2-3; CDR3: ASSGSSRVHTDTQY
size: .; V: TRBV9; J: TRBJ2-2; CDR3: ASSVINGELF
size: once; V: TRBV28; J: TRBJ2-4; CDR3: ASSFPARGHGVAKNIQY
size: .; V: TRBV11-2; J: TRBJ1-4; CDR3: ASSRAFRGRDSLEKLF
size: .; V: TRBV9; J: TRBJ1-1; CDR3: ASSVIGGLDILNTEAF
size: .; V: TRBV25-1; J: TRBJ1-4; CDR3: ASSDSFGTNEKLF
size: .; V: TRBV5-1; J: TRBJ1-1; CDR3: ASSRGSNTEAF
size: .; V: TRBV5-6; J: TRBJ1-5; CDR3: ASSLWGSNQPQH
size: .; V: TRBV4-3; J: TRBJ2-7; CDR3: ASSQGQAYYEQY
size: .; V: TRBV6-6; J: TRBJ2-7; CDR3: ASSYLTGVNHEQY
size: .; V: TRBV18; J: TRBJ2-7; CDR3: ASSPPLAGPDLALYEQY
size: .; V: TRBV10-1; J: TRBJ2-3; CDR3: ASSESSRGGTDTQY
size: .; V: TRBV7-6; J: TRBJ2-6; CDR3: ASSSEAYSSGANVLT
size: .; V: TRBV5-1; J: TRBJ1-5; CDR3: ASSLEGGNQPQH
size: .; V: TRBV4-1; J: TRBJ2-1; CDR3: ASSQEAGGNEQF
size: .; V: TRBV6-1; J: TRBJ1-6; CDR3: ASSFNQASPLH
size: .; V: TRBV30; J: TRBJ1-1; CDR3: AWRRSGLTEAF
size: .; V: TRBV10-1; J: TRBJ1-1; CDR3: ASTPAGNTEAF
size: .; V: TRBV10-3; J: TRBJ2-6; CDR3: AISGWGRTSGANVLT
size: .; V: TRBV5-6; J: TRBJ1-1; CDR3: ASSLESVTKNEAF
size: .; V: TRBV14; J: TRBJ2-3; CDR3: ASSPNFDSPYTDTQY
size: .; V: TRBV9; J: TRBJ2-5; CDR3: ASSLAGITQETQY
size: .; V: TRBV28; J: TRBJ2-1; CDR3: ASSFGMNEQF
size: .; V: TRBV28; J: TRBJ2-7; CDR3: ASSLGRFYEQY
size: .; V: TRBV7-9; J: TRBJ2-2; CDR3: ASSLVAGTGELF
size: .; V: TRBV7-9; J: TRBJ2-7; CDR3: ASSLIFRGNTGGSYEQY
size: .; V: TRBV19; J: TRBJ2-3; CDR3: ASTLGGVGTDTQY
size: once; V: TRBV4-3; J: TRBJ2-4; CDR3: ASSLRVAKNIQY
size: .; V: TRBV19; J: TRBJ1-1; CDR3: ASSIDRVGDTEAF
size: .; V: TRBV7-9; J: TRBJ2-2; CDR3: ASSRLQELF
size: .; V: TRBV6-6; J: TRBJ2-7; CDR3: ASKYASGGEQY
size: .; V: TRBV19; J: TRBJ1-1; CDR3: ASSIDRENEAF
size: .; V: TRBV6-4; J: TRBJ1-1; CDR3: ASSDGENTEAF
size: .; V: TRBV7-2; J: TRBJ1-2; CDR3: ASSSTREEESGYT
size: .; V: TRBV27; J: TRBJ1-6; CDR3: ASSFGRGSFLLH
size: .; V: TRBV19; J: TRBJ2-5; CDR3: ASSPNRDGGWAQY
size: .; V: TRBV10-3; J: TRBJ1-2; CDR3: AIREEGYT